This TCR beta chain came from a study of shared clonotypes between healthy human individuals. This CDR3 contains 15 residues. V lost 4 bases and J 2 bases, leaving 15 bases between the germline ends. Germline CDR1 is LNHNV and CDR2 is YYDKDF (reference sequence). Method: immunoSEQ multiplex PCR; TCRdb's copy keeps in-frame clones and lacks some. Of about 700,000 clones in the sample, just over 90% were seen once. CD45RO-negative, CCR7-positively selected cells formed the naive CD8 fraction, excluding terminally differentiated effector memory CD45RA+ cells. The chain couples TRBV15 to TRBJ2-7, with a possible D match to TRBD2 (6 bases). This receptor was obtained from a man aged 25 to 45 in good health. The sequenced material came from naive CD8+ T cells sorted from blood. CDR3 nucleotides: TGTGCCACCAGCACCCCTCTAGCGAACCCCTACGAGCAGTACTTC. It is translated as CATSTPLANPYEQYF.